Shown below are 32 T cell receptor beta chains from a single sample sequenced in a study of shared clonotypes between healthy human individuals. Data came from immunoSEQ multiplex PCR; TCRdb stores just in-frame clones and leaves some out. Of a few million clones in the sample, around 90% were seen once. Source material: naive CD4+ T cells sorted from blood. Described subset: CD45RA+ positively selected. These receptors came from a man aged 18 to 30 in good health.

CDR3 DNA sequence: TGTGCCAGCAGCTTTGGGACAGGGGGCGCGAGGGCCTACAATGAGCAGTTCTTC. This encodes CASSFGTGGARAYNEQFF. The V call is TRBV11-2, the J call TRBJ2-1; 12 positions match TRBD1. V dropped 3 bases and J dropped 2; count of bases not matched to a gene: 8. Germline CDR1 SGHAT, CDR2 FQNNGV. The CDR3 covers 18 residues.

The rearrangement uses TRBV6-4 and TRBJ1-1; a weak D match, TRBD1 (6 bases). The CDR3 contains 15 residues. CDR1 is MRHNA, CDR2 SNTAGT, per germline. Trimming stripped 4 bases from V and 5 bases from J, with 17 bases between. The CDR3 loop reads CASSGGQDQGTEAFF. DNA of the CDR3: TGTGCCAGCAGTGGGGGGCAGGATCAGGGTACTGAAGCTTTCTTT.

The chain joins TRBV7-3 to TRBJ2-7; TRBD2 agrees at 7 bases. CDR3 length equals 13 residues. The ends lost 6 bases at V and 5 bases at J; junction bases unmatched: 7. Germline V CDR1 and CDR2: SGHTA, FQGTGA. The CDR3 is CASSLSGVHEQYF. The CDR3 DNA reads TGTGCCAGCAGTCTGAGCGGGGTTCACGAGCAGTACTTC.

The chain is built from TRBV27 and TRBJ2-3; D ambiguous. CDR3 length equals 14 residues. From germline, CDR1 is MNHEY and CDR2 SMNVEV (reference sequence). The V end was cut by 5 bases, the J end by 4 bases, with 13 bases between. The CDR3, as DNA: TGTGCCAGCAGTCCCGGCGGATTTTCAGATACGCAGTATTTT. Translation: CASSPGGFSDTQYF.

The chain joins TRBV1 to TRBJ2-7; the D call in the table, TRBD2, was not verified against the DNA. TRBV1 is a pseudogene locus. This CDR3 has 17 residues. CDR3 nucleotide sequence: TGCACCAGCAGCCAAGTCCCTAGCGGGGGTCTGATCTACGAGCAGTACTTC. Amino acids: CTSSQVPSGGLIYEQYF.

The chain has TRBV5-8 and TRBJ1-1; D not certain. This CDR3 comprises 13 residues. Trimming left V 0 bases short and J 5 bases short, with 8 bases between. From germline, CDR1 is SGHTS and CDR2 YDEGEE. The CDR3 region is CASSLDIRTEAFF. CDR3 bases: TGTGCCAGCAGCTTGGACATCAGGACTGAAGCTTTCTTT.

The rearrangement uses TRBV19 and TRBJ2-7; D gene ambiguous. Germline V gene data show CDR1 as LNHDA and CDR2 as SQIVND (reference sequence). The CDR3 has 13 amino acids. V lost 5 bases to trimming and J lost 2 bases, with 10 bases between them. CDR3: CASSPDATYEQYF. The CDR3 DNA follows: TGTGCCAGTAGTCCCGACGCCACCTACGAGCAGTACTTC.

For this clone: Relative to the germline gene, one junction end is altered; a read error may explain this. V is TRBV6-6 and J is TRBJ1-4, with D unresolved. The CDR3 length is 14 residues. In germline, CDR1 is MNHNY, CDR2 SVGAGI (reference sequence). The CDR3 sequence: CASSDSDKFEKLFF. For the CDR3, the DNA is TGTGCCAGCAGTGACTCCGACAAATTTGAAAAACTGTTTTTT.

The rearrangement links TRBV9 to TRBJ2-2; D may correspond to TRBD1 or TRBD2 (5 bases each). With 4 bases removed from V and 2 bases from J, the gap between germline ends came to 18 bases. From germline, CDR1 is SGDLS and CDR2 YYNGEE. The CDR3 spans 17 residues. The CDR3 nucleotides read TGTGCCAGCAGCACCCGTGATGGGACCATAAACACCGGGGAGCTGTTTTTT. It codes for CASSTRDGTINTGELFF.

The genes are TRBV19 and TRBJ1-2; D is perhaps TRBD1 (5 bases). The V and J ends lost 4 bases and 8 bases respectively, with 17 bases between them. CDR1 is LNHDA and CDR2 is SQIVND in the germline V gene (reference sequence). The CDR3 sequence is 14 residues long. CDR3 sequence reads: CASSTSPGKGGYTF. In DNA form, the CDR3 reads TGTGCCAGTAGTACCTCCCCAGGGAAAGGCGGCTACACCTTC.

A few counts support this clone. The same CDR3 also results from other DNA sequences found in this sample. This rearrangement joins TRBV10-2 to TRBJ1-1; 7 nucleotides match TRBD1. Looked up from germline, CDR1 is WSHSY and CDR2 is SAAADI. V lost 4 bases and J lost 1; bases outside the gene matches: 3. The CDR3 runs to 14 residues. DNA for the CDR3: TGCGCCAGCAGTGGCGGGACAGCGAACACTGAAGCTTTCTTT. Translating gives CASSGGTANTEAFF.

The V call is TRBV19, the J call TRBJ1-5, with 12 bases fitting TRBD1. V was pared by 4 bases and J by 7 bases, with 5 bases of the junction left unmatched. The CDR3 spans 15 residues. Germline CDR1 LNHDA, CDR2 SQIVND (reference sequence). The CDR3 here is CASSTGTGGGQPQHF. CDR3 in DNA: TGTGCCAGTAGTACCGGGACAGGGGGCGGACAGCCCCAGCATTTT.

This CDR3 is CASSLLGTVNTEAFF. The CDR3 bases are TGTGCCAGCAGTCTCCTCGGGACAGTGAACACTGAAGCTTTCTTT. J is TRBJ1-1 and V is TRBV2, with 7 bases aligning to TRBD1. Germline loops: CDR1 SNHLY, CDR2 FYNNEI. The CDR3 totals 15 residues. J lost 0 bases, V lost 5 bases, and 6 bases had no gene match.

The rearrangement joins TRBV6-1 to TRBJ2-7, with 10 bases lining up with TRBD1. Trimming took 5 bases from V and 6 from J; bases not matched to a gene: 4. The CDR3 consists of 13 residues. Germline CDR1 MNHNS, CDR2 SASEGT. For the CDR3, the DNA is TGTGCCAGCAGTCAAGACAGGGGGCGCGAGCAGTACTTC. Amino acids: CASSQDRGREQYF.

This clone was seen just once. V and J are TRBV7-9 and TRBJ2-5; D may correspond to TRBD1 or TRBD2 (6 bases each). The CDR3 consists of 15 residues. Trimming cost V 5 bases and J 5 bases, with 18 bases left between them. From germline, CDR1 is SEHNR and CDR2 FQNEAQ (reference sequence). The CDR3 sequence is CASSPILAGAETQYF. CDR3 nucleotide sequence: TGTGCCAGCAGCCCAATACTAGCAGGGGCCGAGACCCAGTACTTC.

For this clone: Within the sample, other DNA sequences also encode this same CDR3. Here the CDR3 reads CAWSVRVGETQYF. In nucleotides, the CDR3 is TGTGCCTGGAGTGTAAGGGTTGGAGAGACCCAGTACTTC. The V call is TRBV30, the J call TRBJ2-5; D gene unclear. The germline CDR1 and CDR2 sequences are GTSNPN and SVGIG (reference sequence). This CDR3 comprises 13 residues. The V gene lost 0 bases and the J gene lost 4 bases, with 9 bases spanning the gap.

CDR3 amino acids: CASIRPGGGYGYTF. The CDR3 DNA is TGTGCCAGCATCAGACCAGGGGGAGGCTATGGCTACACCTTC. This sequence joins TRBV6-6 and TRBJ1-2; 7 bases are shared with TRBD1. Germline CDR1 reads MNHNY; CDR2 reads SVGAGI (reference sequence). The CDR3 contains 14 residues. With V trimmed by 7 bases and J by 4 bases, 9 bases remained unmatched.

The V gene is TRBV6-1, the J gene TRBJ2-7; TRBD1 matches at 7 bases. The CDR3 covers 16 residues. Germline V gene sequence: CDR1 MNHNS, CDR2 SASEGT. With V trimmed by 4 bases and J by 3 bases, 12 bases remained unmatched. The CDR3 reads CASSGGTGVEHYEQYF. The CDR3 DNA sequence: TGTGCCAGCAGTGGCGGCACAGGGGTTGAACACTACGAGCAGTACTTC.

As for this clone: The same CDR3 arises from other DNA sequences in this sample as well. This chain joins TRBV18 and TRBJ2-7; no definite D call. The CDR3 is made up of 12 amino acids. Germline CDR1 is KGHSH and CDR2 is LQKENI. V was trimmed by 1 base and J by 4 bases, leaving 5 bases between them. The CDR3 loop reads CASSPRGYEQYF. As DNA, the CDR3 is TGTGCCAGCTCACCACGAGGTTACGAGCAGTACTTC. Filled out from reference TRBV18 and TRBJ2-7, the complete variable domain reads NAGVMQNPRHLVRRRGQEARLRCSPMKGHSHVYWYRQLPEEGLKFMVYLQKENIIDESGMPKERFSAEFPKEGPSILRIQQVVRGDSAAYFCASSPRGYEQYFGPGTRLTVT.

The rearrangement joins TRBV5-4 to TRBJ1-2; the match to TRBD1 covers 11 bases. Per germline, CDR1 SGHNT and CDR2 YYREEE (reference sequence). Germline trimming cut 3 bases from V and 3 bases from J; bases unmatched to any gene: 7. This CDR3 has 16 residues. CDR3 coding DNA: TGTGCCAGCAGCTGGCGGACAGGGGGCGCTGACTATGGCTACACCTTC. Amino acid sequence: CASSWRTGGADYGYTF.

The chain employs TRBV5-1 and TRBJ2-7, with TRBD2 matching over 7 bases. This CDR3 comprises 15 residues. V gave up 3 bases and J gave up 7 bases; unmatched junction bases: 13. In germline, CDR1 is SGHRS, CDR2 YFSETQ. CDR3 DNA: TGCGCCAGCAGCTCGACGGCGGGGGTTGTATCTGAGCAGTACTTC. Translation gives CASSSTAGVVSEQYF.

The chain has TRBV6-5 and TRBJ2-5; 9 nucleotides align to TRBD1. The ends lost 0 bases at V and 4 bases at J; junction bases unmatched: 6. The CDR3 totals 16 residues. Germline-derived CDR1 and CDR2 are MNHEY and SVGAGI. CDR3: CASSYSSGTGIETQYF. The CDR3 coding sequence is TGTGCCAGCAGTTACTCTTCCGGGACAGGGATAGAGACCCAGTACTTC.

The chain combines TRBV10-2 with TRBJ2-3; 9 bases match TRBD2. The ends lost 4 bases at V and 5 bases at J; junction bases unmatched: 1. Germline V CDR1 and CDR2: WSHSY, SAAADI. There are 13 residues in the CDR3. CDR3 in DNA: TGCGCCAGCAGTGGTAGCGGGAGAGATACGCAGTATTTT. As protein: CASSGSGRDTQYF.

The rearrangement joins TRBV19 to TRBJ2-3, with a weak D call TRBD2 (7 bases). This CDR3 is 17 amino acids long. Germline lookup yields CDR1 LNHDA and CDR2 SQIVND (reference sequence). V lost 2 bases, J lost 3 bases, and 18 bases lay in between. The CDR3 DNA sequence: TGTGCCAGTAGTATAAGGGGACAAGCGGGAACGACAGATACGCAGTATTTT. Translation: CASSIRGQAGTTDTQYF.

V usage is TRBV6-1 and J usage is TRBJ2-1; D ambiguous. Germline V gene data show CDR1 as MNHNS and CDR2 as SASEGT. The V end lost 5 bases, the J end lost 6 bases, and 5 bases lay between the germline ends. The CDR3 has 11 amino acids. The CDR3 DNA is TGTGCCAGCAGTTTGGGCAATGAGCAGTTCTTC. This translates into CASSLGNEQFF.

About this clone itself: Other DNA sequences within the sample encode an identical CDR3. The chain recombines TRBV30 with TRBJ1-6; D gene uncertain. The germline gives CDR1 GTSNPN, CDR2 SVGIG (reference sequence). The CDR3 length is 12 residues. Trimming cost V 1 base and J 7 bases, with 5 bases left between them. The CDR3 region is CAWSEGNSPLHF. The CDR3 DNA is TGTGCCTGGAGTGAGGGAAATTCACCCCTCCACTTT.

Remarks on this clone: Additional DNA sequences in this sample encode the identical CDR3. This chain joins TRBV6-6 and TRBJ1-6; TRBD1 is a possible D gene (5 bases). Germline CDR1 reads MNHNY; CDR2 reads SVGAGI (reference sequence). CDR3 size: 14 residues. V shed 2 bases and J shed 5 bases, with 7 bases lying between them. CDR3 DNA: TGTGCCAGCAGTTACAGCAGGGATAATTCACCCCTCCACTTT. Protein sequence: CASSYSRDNSPLHF.

CDR3 sequence reads: CASSLVSDHSPLHF. CDR3 sequence (DNA): TGCGCCAGCAGCTTGGTATCGGACCATTCACCCCTCCACTTT. The chain joins TRBV5-1 to TRBJ1-6, with no clear D. V was trimmed by 0 bases and J by 8 bases, leaving 9 bases between them. CDR1 and CDR2 from the germline V gene are SGHRS and YFSETQ. The CDR3 consists of 14 residues.

The CDR3 bases are TGTGCCAGCAGTTATGGATTGGGGCCCCAAGAGACCCAGTACTTC. Translating it yields CASSYGLGPQETQYF. The rearrangement uses TRBV6-5 and TRBJ2-5; tentative D call: TRBD1 (5 bases). Trimming left V 3 bases short and J 1 base short, with 12 bases between. The germline gives CDR1 MNHEY, CDR2 SVGAGI. The CDR3 runs to 15 residues.

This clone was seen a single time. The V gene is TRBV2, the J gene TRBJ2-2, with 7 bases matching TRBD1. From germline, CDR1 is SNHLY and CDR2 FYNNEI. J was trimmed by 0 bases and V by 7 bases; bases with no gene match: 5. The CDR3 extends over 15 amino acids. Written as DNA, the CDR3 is TGTGCCAGCACCTTAGACAGGGCGAACACCGGGGAGCTGTTTTTT. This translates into CASTLDRANTGELFF.

The CDR3 sequence is CASSSGGGRTGELFF. The CDR3 coding sequence is TGTGCCAGCAGCTCCGGGGGGGGGCGCACCGGGGAGCTGTTTTTT. The chain joins TRBV5-4 to TRBJ2-2, with 8 bases aligning to TRBD2. Germline trimming cut 3 bases from V and 4 bases from J; bases unmatched to any gene: 5. Germline V lookup: CDR1 SGHNT, CDR2 YYREEE (reference sequence). The CDR3 extends over 15 amino acids.

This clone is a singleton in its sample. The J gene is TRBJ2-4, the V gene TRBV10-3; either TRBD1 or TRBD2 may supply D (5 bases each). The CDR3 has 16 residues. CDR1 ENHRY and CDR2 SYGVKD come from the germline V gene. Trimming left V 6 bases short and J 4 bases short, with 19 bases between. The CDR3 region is CAISEVGTTLKNIQYF. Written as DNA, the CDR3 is TGTGCCATCAGCGAAGTGGGGACGACCCTAAAAAACATTCAGTACTTC.